This T cell receptor beta chain came from a study of cytomegalovirus exposure and HLA in healthy donors. Study-level findings and limits: There were some public TCRs occurring in many donors, but most TCR sequences were rare. Reports described diagnosis of cytomegalovirus status by the classifier as highly specific and sensitive. Specific recognition of CMV antigens was confirmed in vitro for a few chains (all CMV-associated). The study labeled 150 to 200 TCR beta chains cytomegalovirus-associated.

Germline CDR1 reads SGHTA; CDR2 reads FQGNSA. Trimming left V 5 bases short and J 3 bases short, with 10 bases between. The CDR3 runs 14 residues. The method was immunoSEQ multiplex PCR; TCRdb's version includes in-frame clones alone and lacks a portion of them. Here the sample spans 75,000 to 90,000 clones, roughly 95% being singletons. This clone was recorded once. Its antigen remains unknown. The sample consisted of PBMCs. The rearrangement uses TRBV7-2 and TRBJ2-2, with D perhaps matching TRBD2 (5 bases). The clonotype originates from a woman aged 18-30 years in good health and CMV-seronegative. The CDR3 nucleotides read TGTGCCAGCAGCGCGGACTTTTACACCGGGGAGCTGTTTTTT. Amino acids: CASSADFYTGELFF.